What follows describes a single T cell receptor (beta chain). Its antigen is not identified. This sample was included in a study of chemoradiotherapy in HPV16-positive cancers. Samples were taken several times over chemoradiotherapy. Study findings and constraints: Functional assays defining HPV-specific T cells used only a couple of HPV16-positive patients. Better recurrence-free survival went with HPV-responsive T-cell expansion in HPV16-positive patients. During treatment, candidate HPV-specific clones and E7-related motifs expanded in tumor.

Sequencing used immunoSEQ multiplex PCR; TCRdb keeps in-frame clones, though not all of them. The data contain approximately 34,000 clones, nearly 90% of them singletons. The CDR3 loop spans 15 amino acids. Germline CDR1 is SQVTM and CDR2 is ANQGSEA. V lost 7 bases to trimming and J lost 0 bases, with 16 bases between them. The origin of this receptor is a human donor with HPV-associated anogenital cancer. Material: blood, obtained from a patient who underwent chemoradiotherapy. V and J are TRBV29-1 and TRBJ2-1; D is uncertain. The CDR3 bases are TGCAGCGCTCCATTTTGGGCGGCCTCCTACAATGAGCAGTTCTTC. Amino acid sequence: CSAPFWAASYNEQFF.